This passage covers 18 T cell receptor beta chains from one sample sequenced in a study of blood T cell repertoires in COVID-19. Using immunoSEQ multiplex PCR, the repertoire was profiled, and TCRdb retains in-frame clones only, with some absent. The sample lists more than 75,000 clones; approximately 80% were seen once. Input material: peripheral blood. The receptors were gathered from a human donor in a cohort sampled during active COVID-19.

This chain uses TRBV18 with TRBJ2-5; 13 bases are a match to TRBD2. The CDR3 has 18 residues. Per the germline V gene, CDR1 is KGHSH and CDR2 is LQKENI. Trimming removed 2 bases from V and 5 bases from J; junction bases left unmatched: 11. The CDR3 DNA reads TGTGCCAGCTCACCATTAACCGGACTAGCGGGGGTAAGGGAGACCCAGTACTTC. This sequence encodes CASSPLTGLAGVRETQYF.

V and J are TRBV4-2 and TRBJ2-7; D is unresolved. The germline gives CDR1 LGHNA, CDR2 YNFKEQ. The CDR3 runs 12 residues. The V end was cut by 3 bases, the J end by 6 bases, with 9 bases between. The CDR3 DNA reads as TGTGCCAGCAGCCACCCTTCTACCGAGCAGTACTTC. Translation gives CASSHPSTEQYF.

The CDR3 coding sequence is TGTGCCACCAGCAGAGATTATTCGCGCAGGATCTCTGGGGCCAACGTCCTGACTTTC. This translates into CATSRDYSRRISGANVLTF. This chain uses TRBV15 with TRBJ2-6, with D uncertain. Trimming removed 0 bases at V and 0 bases at J, with 15 bases between. Germline V gene lookup returns CDR1 LNHNV and CDR2 YYDKDF (reference sequence). This CDR3 contains 19 residues.

CDR3 nucleotide sequence: TGTGCCAGCAGCTTAACAGCCGGGACAGGGGACCACGAGCAGTACTTC. This translates into CASSLTAGTGDHEQYF. This chain uses TRBV7-3 with TRBJ2-7, with 10 bases aligning to TRBD1. From germline, CDR1 is SGHTA and CDR2 FQGTGA. V gave up 0 bases and J gave up 5 bases; unmatched junction bases: 7. The CDR3 runs to 16 residues.

The rearrangement joins TRBV7-6 to TRBJ1-5; 8 positions agree with TRBD1. In germline, CDR1 is SGHVS, CDR2 FNYEAQ. The CDR3 has 15 residues. After removal of 6 bases from V and 2 bases from J, the junction contained 6 bases not matched to a gene. For the CDR3, the DNA is TGTGCCAGCAGTAAAGACAGGGGTGGCAATCAGCCCCAGCATTTT. Translation: CASSKDRGGNQPQHF.

The genes are TRBV6-2 or TRBV6-3 and TRBJ1-3; unclear D gene. CDR3 size: 13 residues. Germline CDR1 is MNHEY and CDR2 is SVGEGT. The germline V and J ends were trimmed by 7 bases and 3 bases, with 10 bases remaining between them. CDR3 region: CASTPGSGNTIYF. For the CDR3, the DNA is TGTGCCAGCACCCCGGGCAGTGGAAACACCATATATTTT.

This chain joins TRBV7-8 and TRBJ2-7, with D possibly TRBD1 on 6 matching bases. The CDR3 is 14 residues long. CDR1 SGHVS and CDR2 FQNEAQ come from the germline V gene. V was cut by 3 bases and J by 2 bases, with 11 bases left in between. The CDR3 DNA reads TGTGCCAGCAGCTTTGACAGGCAAACCTACGAGCAGTACTTC. It is translated as CASSFDRQTYEQYF.

The chain links TRBV19 to TRBJ2-1; 8 bases map to TRBD1. The germline V gene has CDR1 LNHDA and CDR2 SQIVND (reference sequence). The CDR3 sequence is 14 residues long. V lost 3 bases to trimming and J lost 8 bases; unmatched junction nucleotides: 6. CDR3 sequence (DNA): TGTGCCAGTAGTATCGGACAGGGAAAGTATGAGCAGTTCTTC. This gives the protein CASSIGQGKYEQFF.

The chain uses TRBV7-2 and TRBJ2-3; D is perhaps TRBD2 (5 bases). The V end lost 3 bases, the J end lost 2 bases, and 12 bases lay between the germline ends. Germline V gene data show CDR1 as SGHTA and CDR2 as FQGNSA. The CDR3 runs 15 residues. The DNA for the CDR3 is TGTGCCAGCAGCTTCGGGCTAGCCTACACAGATACGCAGTATTTT. It translates to CASSFGLAYTDTQYF.

The CDR3 DNA is TGTGCCAGCAGCCCTTGGACAGGGACCTACGAGCAGTACTTC. It translates to CASSPWTGTYEQYF. The chain has TRBV11-2 and TRBJ2-7, with 8 positions matching TRBD1. The CDR3 length is 14 residues. CDR1 and CDR2 from the germline V gene are SGHAT and FQNNGV. V gave up 5 bases and J gave up 2 bases; unmatched junction bases: 5.

V and J are TRBV5-6 and TRBJ2-7; tentatively, D is TRBD1 (5 bases). Between the trimmed V and J ends, which lost 4 bases and 3 bases, there was a span of 14 bases. The CDR3 runs 14 residues. The V gene's germline CDR1 is SGHDT and CDR2 YYEEEE. Written as DNA, the CDR3 is TGTGCCAGCAGCGACCTGGACACCTACTACGAGCAGTACTTC. Amino acid sequence: CASSDLDTYYEQYF. Drawing the rest from reference TRBV5-6 and TRBJ2-7, the complete variable domain is DAGVTQSPTHLIKTRGQQVTLRCSPKSGHDTVSWYQQALGQGPQFIFQYYEEEERQRGNFPDRFSGHQFPNYSSELNVNALLLGDSALYLCASSDLDTYYEQYFGPGTRLTVT.

This clone has just one count. The chain uses TRBV5-1 and TRBJ2-3; D is perhaps TRBD2 (5 bases). Trimming took 3 bases from V and 4 from J, leaving 18 bases between them. Germline V gene lookup returns CDR1 SGHRS and CDR2 YFSETQ. The CDR3 runs to 16 residues. In nucleotides, the CDR3 is TGCGCCAGCAGCTCCGGGAACACGGATCAGGCAGATACGCAGTATTTT. This gives the protein CASSSGNTDQADTQYF.

The CDR3 sequence: CASSQKSSGRTDTQYF. The CDR3 DNA is TGCGCCAGCAGCCAAAAATCTAGCGGACGCACAGATACGCAGTATTTT. This sequence joins TRBV4-1 and TRBJ2-3, with 7 bases fitting TRBD2. CDR1 and CDR2 (germline): MGHRA, YSYEKL. The V gene end was trimmed by 2 bases and the J gene end by 1 base; junction bases not matched to a gene: 6. The CDR3 extends over 16 amino acids.

This sequence joins TRBV19 and TRBJ2-5; 10 positions agree with TRBD1. After removal of 5 bases from V and 0 bases from J, the junction contained 9 bases not matched to a gene. This CDR3 has 17 amino acids. Looked up from germline, CDR1 is LNHDA and CDR2 is SQIVND (reference sequence). The CDR3 protein is CASSPGQGVAHQETQYF. In DNA form, the CDR3 reads TGTGCCAGTAGTCCAGGACAGGGGGTGGCCCACCAAGAGACCCAGTACTTC.

The rearrangement links TRBV6-5 to TRBJ1-1; the D is unclear. V was pared by 6 bases and J by 2 bases, with 13 bases between. CDR3 length equals 14 residues. The germline V gene encodes CDR1 MNHEY and CDR2 SVGAGI. The CDR3 loop is CASSIKAYNTEAFF. The CDR3 bases are TGTGCCAGCAGCATAAAAGCGTATAACACTGAAGCTTTCTTT.

The chain joins TRBV19 to TRBJ1-2; a weak D match, TRBD1 (6 bases). Germline CDR1 is LNHDA and CDR2 is SQIVND (reference sequence). The CDR3 spans 14 residues. Trimming took 1 base from V and 4 from J, leaving 10 bases between them. In DNA, the CDR3 is TGTGCCAGTAGTATAGCTAGGACAGTCTATGGCTACACCTTC. It translates to CASSIARTVYGYTF.

The chain uses TRBV7-8 and TRBJ1-4; TRBD1 is a possible D gene (6 bases). The CDR3 totals 15 residues. Germline CDR1 and CDR2: SGHVS and FQNEAQ. Trimming cost V 5 bases and J 4 bases, with 14 bases left between them. This CDR3 reads CASSDILGGNEKLFF. The CDR3, as DNA: TGTGCCAGCAGCGACATACTAGGGGGTAATGAAAAACTGTTTTTT.

The V gene is TRBV7-2, the J gene TRBJ2-7; D unresolved. The CDR3 spans 14 residues. Trimming removed 3 bases from V and 6 bases from J, with 15 bases in between. Germline V gene sequence: CDR1 SGHTA, CDR2 FQGNSA. The CDR3 protein is CASSFFLQSREQYF. The CDR3 DNA follows: TGTGCCAGCAGCTTCTTTTTACAGTCCCGCGAGCAGTACTTC.